Presented here are 3 T cell receptor beta chains from one specimen sequenced in a study of shared clonotypes between healthy human individuals. Naive CD8 cells were CD45RO-negative, positively selected for CCR7, excluding terminally differentiated effector memory CD45RA+ cells. Profiled with immunoSEQ multiplex PCR; TCRdb holds only in-frame clones, not every one. The table shows some 2,000,000 clones, with approximately 94% occurring only once. Material for sequencing was naive CD8+ T cells sorted from blood. The receptors were gathered from a man between 18 and 29 years old in good health.

This chain links TRBV9 with TRBJ1-1, with 8 bases fitting TRBD1. V gave up 4 bases and J gave up 1 base; unmatched junction bases: 6. The germline V gene has CDR1 SGDLS and CDR2 YYNGEE. The CDR3 is 15 amino acids. The CDR3 protein is CASSPGTGQNTEAFF. CDR3 nucleotide sequence: TGTGCCAGCAGCCCGGGGACAGGCCAGAACACTGAAGCTTTCTTT.

The rearrangement links TRBV11-2 to TRBJ2-2; 11 bases map to TRBD1. The V gene end was trimmed by 5 bases and the J gene end by 6 bases; junction bases not matched to a gene: 8. The length of the CDR3 is 16 residues. Germline V gene lookup returns CDR1 SGHAT and CDR2 FQNNGV. CDR3 sequence (DNA): TGTGCCAGCAGCCCCACGCCGGGACAGGGGGCCGGGGAGCTGTTTTTT. Its translation: CASSPTPGQGAGELFF.

The V gene is TRBV27, the J gene TRBJ1-5; D gene ambiguous. V shed 6 bases and J shed 0 bases, with 30 bases lying between them. The CDR3 extends over 21 amino acids. Germline V gene data show CDR1 as MNHEY and CDR2 as SMNVEV (reference sequence). The DNA of the CDR3 is TGTGCCAGCAGCCCCACGGGGATCCTACGCGACTCCGTAGGTAGCAATCAGCCCCAGCATTTT. This sequence encodes CASSPTGILRDSVGSNQPQHF.